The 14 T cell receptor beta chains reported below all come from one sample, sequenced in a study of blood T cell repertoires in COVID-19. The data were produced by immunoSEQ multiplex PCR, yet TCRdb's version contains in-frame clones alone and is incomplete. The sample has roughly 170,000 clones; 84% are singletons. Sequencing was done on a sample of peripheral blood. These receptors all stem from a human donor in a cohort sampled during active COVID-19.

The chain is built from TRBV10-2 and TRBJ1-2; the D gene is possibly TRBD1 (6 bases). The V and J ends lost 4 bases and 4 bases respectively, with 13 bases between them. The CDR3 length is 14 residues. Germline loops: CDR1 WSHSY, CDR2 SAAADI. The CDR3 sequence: CASSGDRLIYGYTF. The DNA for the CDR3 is TGCGCCAGCAGTGGAGACAGGCTAATCTATGGCTACACCTTC.

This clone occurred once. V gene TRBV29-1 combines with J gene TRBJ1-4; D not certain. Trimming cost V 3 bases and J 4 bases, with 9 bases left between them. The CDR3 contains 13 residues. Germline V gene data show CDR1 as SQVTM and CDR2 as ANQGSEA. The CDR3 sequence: CSVDEGDNEKLFF. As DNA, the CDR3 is TGCAGCGTTGATGAGGGAGATAATGAAAAACTGTTTTTT.

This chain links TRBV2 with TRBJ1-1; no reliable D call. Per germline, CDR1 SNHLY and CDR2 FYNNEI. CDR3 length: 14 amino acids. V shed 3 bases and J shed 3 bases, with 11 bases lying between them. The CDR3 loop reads CASSDGFEDTEAFF. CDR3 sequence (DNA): TGTGCCAGCAGTGACGGTTTTGAGGACACTGAAGCTTTCTTT.

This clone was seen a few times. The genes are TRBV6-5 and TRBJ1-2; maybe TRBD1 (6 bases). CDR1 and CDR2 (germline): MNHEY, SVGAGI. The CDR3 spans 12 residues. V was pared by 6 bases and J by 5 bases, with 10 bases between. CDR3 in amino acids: CASRDSNYGYTF. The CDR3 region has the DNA TGTGCCAGCAGGGACAGTAATTATGGCTACACCTTC.

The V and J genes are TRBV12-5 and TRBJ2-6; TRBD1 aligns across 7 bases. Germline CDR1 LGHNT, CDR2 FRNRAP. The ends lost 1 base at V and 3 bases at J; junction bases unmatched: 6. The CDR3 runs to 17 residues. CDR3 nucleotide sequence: TGTGCTAGTGGTTTGGGGACAGGACCGGATGGGGCCAACGTCCTGACTTTC. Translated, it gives CASGLGTGPDGANVLTF.

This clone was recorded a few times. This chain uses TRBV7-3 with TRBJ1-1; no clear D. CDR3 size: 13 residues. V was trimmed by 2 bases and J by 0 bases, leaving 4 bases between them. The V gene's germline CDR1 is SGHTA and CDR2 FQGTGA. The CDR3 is CASSLFMNTEAFF. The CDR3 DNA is TGTGCCAGCAGCTTATTTATGAACACTGAAGCTTTCTTT. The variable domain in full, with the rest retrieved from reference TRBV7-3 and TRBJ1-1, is GAGVSQTPSNKVTEKGKYVELRCDPISGHTALYWYRQSLGQGPEFLIYFQGTGAADDSGLPNDRFFAVRPEGSVSTLKIQRTERGDSAVYLCASSLFMNTEAFFGQGTRLTVV.

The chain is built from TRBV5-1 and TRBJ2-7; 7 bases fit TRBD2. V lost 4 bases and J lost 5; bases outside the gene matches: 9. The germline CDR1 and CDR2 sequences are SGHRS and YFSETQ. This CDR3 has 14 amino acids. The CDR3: CASSPALRGDEQYF. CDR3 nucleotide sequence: TGCGCCAGCAGCCCGGCCCTCCGGGGGGACGAGCAGTACTTC.

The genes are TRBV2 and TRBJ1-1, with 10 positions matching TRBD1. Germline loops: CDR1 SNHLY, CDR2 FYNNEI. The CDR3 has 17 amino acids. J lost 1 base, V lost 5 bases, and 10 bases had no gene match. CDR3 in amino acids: CASSMGQGMVGNTEAFF. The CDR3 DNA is TGTGCCAGCAGTATGGGACAGGGGATGGTAGGGAACACTGAAGCTTTCTTT.

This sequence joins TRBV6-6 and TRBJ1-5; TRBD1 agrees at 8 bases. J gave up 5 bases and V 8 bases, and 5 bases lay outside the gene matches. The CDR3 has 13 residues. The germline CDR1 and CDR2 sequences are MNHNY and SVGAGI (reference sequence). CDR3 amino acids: CASRTGKDQPQHF. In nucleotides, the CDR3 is TGTGCCAGCCGGACAGGGAAAGATCAGCCCCAGCATTTT.

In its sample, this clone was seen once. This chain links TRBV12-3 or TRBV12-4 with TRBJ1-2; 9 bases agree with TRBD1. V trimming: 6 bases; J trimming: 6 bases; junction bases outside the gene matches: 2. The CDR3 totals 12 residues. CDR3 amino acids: CASRTGGNGYTF. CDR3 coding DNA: TGTGCCAGCAGAACAGGGGGCAATGGCTACACCTTC.

The CDR3, as DNA: TGTGCCAGTAGTATGCAGGGCCCCGGAGCTTTCTTT. Amino acids: CASSMQGPGAFF. This chain links TRBV19 with TRBJ1-1; maybe TRBD1 (5 bases). In germline, CDR1 is LNHDA, CDR2 SQIVND (reference sequence). The CDR3 spans 12 residues. Trimming left V 3 bases short and J 10 bases short, with 12 bases between.

The DNA of the CDR3 is TGTGCCAGCACAGAGGGGGTGGCAGATACGCAGTATTTT. Translated: CASTEGVADTQYF. The genes are TRBV9 and TRBJ2-3; tentative D call: TRBD1 (6 bases). V was shortened by 6 bases and J by 4 bases, with 12 bases between the two germline ends. CDR3 length: 13 amino acids. Germline CDR1 reads SGDLS; CDR2 reads YYNGEE.

The CDR3 nucleotides read TGTGCCATCAGTGAGGAGGGGCAGGGCGGGGGGTCCTACAATGAGCAGTTCTTC. Amino acids: CAISEEGQGGGSYNEQFF. The chain couples TRBV10-3 to TRBJ2-1; 8 nucleotides align to TRBD2. CDR1 is ENHRY and CDR2 is SYGVKD in the germline V gene. This CDR3 region has 18 residues. Germline trimming cut 2 bases from V and 1 base from J; bases unmatched to any gene: 10.

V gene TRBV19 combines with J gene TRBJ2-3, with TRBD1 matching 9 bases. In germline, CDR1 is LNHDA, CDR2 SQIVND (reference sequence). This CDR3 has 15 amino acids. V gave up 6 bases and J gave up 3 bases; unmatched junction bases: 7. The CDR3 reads CASRDRGHVTDTQYF. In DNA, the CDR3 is TGTGCCAGTAGGGACAGGGGTCATGTTACAGATACGCAGTATTTT. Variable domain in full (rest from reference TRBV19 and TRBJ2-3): DGGITQSPKYLFRKEGQNVTLSCEQNLNHDAMYWYRQDPGQGLRLIYYSQIVNDFQKGDIAEGYSVSREKKESFPLTVTSAQKNPTAFYLCASRDRGHVTDTQYFGPGTRLTVL.